This T cell receptor (beta chain) was observed in a study of T cells after yellow fever vaccination. Study information: Fractions of low cell number were prepared using SMART-Seq v4 Ultra Low Input.

In its sample, this clonotype was seen a few times. Regarding the study as a whole: Clones from primary vaccination mostly reappeared after the booster (roughly 97% CD4, less than 90% CD8). Though it reached lower strength, the secondary response hit its peak faster, day 5 versus 15.

They built TCR cDNA with 5'RACE template switching, a step that put in a universal primer site and UMIs. TCRdb ran MiXCR on the 5' RACE reads and lists one entry per CDR3 protein. The sample shows under 40,000 distinct CDR3 sequences, approximately 7% of them seen only once. This specimen was PBMCs, either bulk or a sorted T-cell subset (CD4+, CD8+, memory, or dextramer-sorted; not recorded which), taken on the day of the first yellow fever vaccination. The sequence was collected from a man aged 18 to 30 who received the YFV17D yellow fever vaccine.

The chain's CDR3 is CASTEDSLNTEAFF. The DNA for the CDR3 is TGTGCCAGCACCGAAGACAGCCTGAACACTGAAGCTTTCTTT. The rearrangement links TRBV2 to TRBJ1-1, with a possible D match to TRBD1 (5 bases). The CDR3 covers 14 residues. CDR1 is SNHLY, CDR2 FYNNEI, per germline. Between the trimmed V and J ends, which lost 7 bases and 0 bases, there was a span of 12 bases.